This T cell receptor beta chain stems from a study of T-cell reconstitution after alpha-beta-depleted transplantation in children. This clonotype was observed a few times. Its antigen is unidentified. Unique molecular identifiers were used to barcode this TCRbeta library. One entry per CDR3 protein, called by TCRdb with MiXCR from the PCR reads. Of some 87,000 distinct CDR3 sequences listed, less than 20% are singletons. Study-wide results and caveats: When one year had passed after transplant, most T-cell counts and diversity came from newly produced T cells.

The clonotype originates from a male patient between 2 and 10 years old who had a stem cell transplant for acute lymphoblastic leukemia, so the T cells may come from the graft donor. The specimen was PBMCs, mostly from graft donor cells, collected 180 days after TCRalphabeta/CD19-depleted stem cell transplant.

The DNA for the CDR3 is TGTGCCAGCAGCTACGGGACAGGGAACACTGAAGCTTTCTTT. Translating it yields CASSYGTGNTEAFF. J is TRBJ1-1 and V is TRBV5-6; TRBD1 matches 8 bases. The germline CDR1 and CDR2 sequences are SGHDT and YYEEEE. The CDR3 is made up of 14 amino acids. V lost 3 bases and J lost 1; bases outside the gene matches: 2.